What follows are 3 T cell receptor beta chains derived from one specimen sequenced in a study of blood T cell repertoires in COVID-19. Measured with immunoSEQ multiplex PCR; TCRdb has only the in-frame clones, and not every one. There are under 200,000 clones in the sample; around 87% occur only once, and approximately 0.6% lies in the top ten. The sample taken for sequencing was peripheral blood. These receptors were obtained from a man between 60 and 75 years old with COVID-19, enrolled during active disease.

The genes are TRBV6-2 or TRBV6-3 and TRBJ1-6; 9 bases agree with TRBD1. V trimming: 0 bases; J trimming: 14 bases; junction bases outside the gene matches: 8. The germline V gene encodes CDR1 MNHEY and CDR2 SVGEGT. The CDR3 spans 15 residues. Written as DNA, the CDR3 is TGTGCCAGCAGTTACTCCGGACAGGGGAGGTGGGCCCTCCACTTT. It translates to CASSYSGQGRWALHF.

The V gene is TRBV5-1, the J gene TRBJ2-1; 8 bases are a match to TRBD2. The V segment lost 5 bases and the J segment 7 bases; nucleotides outside the gene matches: 17. Germline assignment: CDR1 SGHRS and CDR2 YFSETQ. This CDR3 is built from 17 residues. The CDR3 sequence: CASSRTSTSIMGNEQFF. Written as DNA, the CDR3 is TGCGCCAGCAGTCGGACTAGCACTTCCATCATGGGTAATGAGCAGTTCTTC.

The chain recombines TRBV6-1 with TRBJ2-1, with 9 bases lining up with TRBD1. Per germline, CDR1 MNHNS and CDR2 SASEGT. This CDR3 spans 15 amino acids. The V segment lost 0 bases and the J segment 8 bases; nucleotides outside the gene matches: 5. The CDR3 DNA reads as TGTGCCAGCAGTGAAGCTACGACAGGGGGTTATGAGCAGTTCTTC. This codes for CASSEATTGGYEQFF.